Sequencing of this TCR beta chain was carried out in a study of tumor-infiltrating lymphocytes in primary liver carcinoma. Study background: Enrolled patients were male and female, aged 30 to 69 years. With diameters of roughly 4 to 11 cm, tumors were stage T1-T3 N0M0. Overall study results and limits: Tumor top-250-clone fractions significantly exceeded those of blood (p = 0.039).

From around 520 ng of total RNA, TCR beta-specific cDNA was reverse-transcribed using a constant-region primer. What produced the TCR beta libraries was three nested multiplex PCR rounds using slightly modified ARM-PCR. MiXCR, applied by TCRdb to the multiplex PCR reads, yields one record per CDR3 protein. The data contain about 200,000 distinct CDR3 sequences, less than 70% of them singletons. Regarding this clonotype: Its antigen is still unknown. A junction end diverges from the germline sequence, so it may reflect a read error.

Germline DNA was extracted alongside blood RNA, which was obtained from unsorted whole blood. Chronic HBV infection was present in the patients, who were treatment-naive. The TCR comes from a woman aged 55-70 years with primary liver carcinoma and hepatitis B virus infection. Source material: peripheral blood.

The CDR3 DNA reads as TGTGCCAGCAGCCTTTTCGCCGGGCTGGAGGAGACCCAGAACTTC. As protein: CASSLFAGLEETQNF. J is TRBJ2-5 and V is TRBV11-2; weak D call: TRBD2 (5 bases). Germline CDR1 is SGHAT and CDR2 is FQNNGV. This CDR3 is built from 15 residues.